This record covers a single T cell receptor beta chain. Here immunoSEQ multiplex PCR was the method, and the copy in TCRdb shows in-frame clones only, minus some. The repertoire has more than 150,000 clones, about 83% of them found once; the top ten carry roughly 14%. This specimen belongs to a study of blood T cell repertoires in COVID-19. Study overall: COVID-19 samples from acute and convalescent phases originated in the United States, Italy and Spain. T cells, B-cell-depleted T cells, or PBMCs supplied cDNA or gDNA.

Sequencing was performed on peripheral blood. This TCR derives from a woman aged 80 or over with acute or convalescent COVID-19.

The CDR3 here is CASDLLNTEAFF. The CDR3 coding sequence is TGTGCCAGCGACTTGCTGAACACTGAAGCTTTCTTT. The chain recombines TRBV2 with TRBJ1-1, with D unclear. In germline, CDR1 is SNHLY, CDR2 FYNNEI. The length of the CDR3 is 12 residues. V was shortened by 8 bases and J by 0 bases, with 7 bases between the two germline ends.